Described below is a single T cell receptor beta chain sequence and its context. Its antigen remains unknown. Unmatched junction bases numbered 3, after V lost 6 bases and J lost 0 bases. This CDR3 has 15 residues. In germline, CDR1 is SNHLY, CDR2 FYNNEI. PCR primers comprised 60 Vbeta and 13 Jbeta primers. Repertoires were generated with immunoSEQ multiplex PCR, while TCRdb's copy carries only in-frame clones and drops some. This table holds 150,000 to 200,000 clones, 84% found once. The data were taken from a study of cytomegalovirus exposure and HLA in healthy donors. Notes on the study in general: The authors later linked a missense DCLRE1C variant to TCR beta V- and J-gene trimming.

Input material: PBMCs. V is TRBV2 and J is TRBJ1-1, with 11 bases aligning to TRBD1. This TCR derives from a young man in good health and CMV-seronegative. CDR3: CASRGQGVLNTEAFF. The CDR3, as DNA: TGTGCCAGCAGGGGACAGGGGGTACTGAACACTGAAGCTTTCTTT.